The rows below give T cell receptor beta chains drawn from one sample of a study of T cell responses to AZD1222 COVID-19 vaccine. Sequencing was performed with immunoSEQ multiplex PCR; in TCRdb, only in-frame clones are kept and a portion is missing. Among 150,000 to 200,000 clones, roughly nine tenths were seen once, and the ten largest hold roughly 1.3%. The sample in question was peripheral blood, obtained 28 days after the second AZD1222 dose. These receptors were collected from an adult who received the AZD1222 COVID-19 vaccine. The CDR3 runs from the conserved cysteine through the conserved F or W.

v_call: TRBV11-3
j_call: TRBJ2-1
cdr3_aa: CASSLEGTLNVDEQFF

v_call: TRBV7-6
j_call: TRBJ1-3
cdr3_aa: CASSLSRSSGNTIYF

v_call: TRBV11-1
j_call: TRBJ2-1
cdr3_aa: CASSLGGQGGYNEQFF

v_call: TRBV20-1
j_call: TRBJ1-4
cdr3_aa: CSARRLERLFF

v_call: TRBV5-4
j_call: TRBJ1-1
cdr3_aa: CASSLAGTGKNTEAFF

v_call: TRBV7-9
j_call: TRBJ1-5
cdr3_aa: CASSFDRGRLQPQHF

v_call: TRBV4-2
j_call: TRBJ2-7
cdr3_aa: CASSQDVREASYEQYF

v_call: TRBV9
j_call: TRBJ1-6
cdr3_aa: CASSVTGDSPLHF

v_call: TRBV19
j_call: TRBJ1-5
cdr3_aa: CASSIFGTGVDSNQPQHF

v_call: TRBV29-1
j_call: TRBJ2-3
cdr3_aa: CSVEEGAAPSTDTQYF

v_call: TRBV10-3
j_call: TRBJ1-6
cdr3_aa: CAIRTTGKESPLHF

v_call: TRBV10-1
j_call: TRBJ1-2
cdr3_aa: CASSESGINYGYTF

v_call: TRBV11-2
j_call: TRBJ2-4
cdr3_aa: CASSLGTSGRAENIQYF

v_call: TRBV19
j_call: TRBJ2-7
cdr3_aa: CASSITSGRGASSQQYF

v_call: TRBV7-9
j_call: TRBJ1-5
cdr3_aa: CASSLDSSVQPQHF

v_call: TRBV9
j_call: TRBJ1-2
cdr3_aa: CASSVQQTEANYGYTF

v_call: TRBV2
j_call: TRBJ2-7
cdr3_aa: CASRGVVDEQYF

v_call: TRBV27
j_call: TRBJ1-5
cdr3_aa: CASSLWGDQPQHF

v_call: TRBV7-9
j_call: TRBJ2-7
cdr3_aa: CASSLSGKGRIEQYF

v_call: TRBV19
j_call: TRBJ2-7
cdr3_aa: CASNGRTSGRSEQYF

v_call: TRBV9
j_call: TRBJ1-5
cdr3_aa: CASSVRPTLKGNQPQHF

v_call: TRBV3-1/TRBV3-2
j_call: TRBJ2-1
cdr3_aa: CASKMSSYNEQFF

v_call: TRBV6-2/TRBV6-3
j_call: TRBJ2-2
cdr3_aa: CASSPGLAGGNTGELFF

v_call: TRBV7-2
j_call: TRBJ1-5
cdr3_aa: CASSWDRGGNQPQHF

v_call: TRBV15
j_call: TRBJ1-1
cdr3_aa: CATSRWGQTNTEAFF

v_call: TRBV4-2
j_call: TRBJ2-4
cdr3_aa: CASSQDRGGKNIQYF

v_call: TRBV5-1
j_call: TRBJ1-1
cdr3_aa: CASRLTGTGFGNTEAFF

v_call: TRBV4-3
j_call: TRBJ1-3
cdr3_aa: CASSQTTSGNTIYF

v_call: TRBV10-1
j_call: TRBJ1-1
cdr3_aa: CASSESRGSGRTEAFF

v_call: TRBV7-2
j_call: TRBJ2-3
cdr3_aa: CASSLNPSTDTQYF

v_call: TRBV2
j_call: TRBJ2-1
cdr3_aa: CASSASPYRGREQFF

v_call: TRBV12-3/TRBV12-4
j_call: TRBJ1-5
cdr3_aa: CASSSGTEQPQHF

v_call: TRBV18
j_call: TRBJ2-5
cdr3_aa: CASSPSAGVSGETQYF

v_call: TRBV28
j_call: TRBJ1-3
cdr3_aa: CASSLERSSGNTIYF

v_call: TRBV5-1
j_call: TRBJ2-1
cdr3_aa: CASSPNPSDSYNEQFF

v_call: TRBV25-1
j_call: TRBJ2-7
cdr3_aa: CASSETYEQYF

v_call: TRBV6-5
j_call: TRBJ2-3
cdr3_aa: CASSYTGGVADTQYF

v_call: TRBV18
j_call: TRBJ1-2
cdr3_aa: CASSPDREGGYTF

v_call: TRBV19
j_call: TRBJ1-1
cdr3_aa: CASSRSTDTEAFF

v_call: TRBV4-2
j_call: TRBJ2-7
cdr3_aa: CASSQEQGYEQYF

v_call: TRBV25-1
j_call: TRBJ2-4
cdr3_aa: CASSGTSEIQYF

v_call: TRBV6-5
j_call: TRBJ2-7
cdr3_aa: CASSYIAGGEYEQYF

v_call: TRBV28
j_call: TRBJ2-7
cdr3_aa: CASRPGPSYEQYF

v_call: TRBV2
j_call: TRBJ1-4
cdr3_aa: CASSVGFRGREKLFF

v_call: TRBV2
j_call: TRBJ1-2
cdr3_aa: CASSGTAPNYGYTF

v_call: TRBV10-2
j_call: TRBJ2-3
cdr3_aa: CASSESSGGAVDTQYF

v_call: TRBV7-9
j_call: TRBJ2-4
cdr3_aa: CASGTTGSGAKNIQYF

v_call: TRBV3-1/TRBV3-2
j_call: TRBJ1-6
cdr3_aa: CASSQTPPSVYNSPLHF

v_call: TRBV7-9
j_call: TRBJ1-6
cdr3_aa: CASSLFSPGDSPLHF

v_call: TRBV29-1
j_call: TRBJ1-2
cdr3_aa: CSVAGSGTLWGGYTF

v_call: TRBV12-5
j_call: TRBJ2-5
cdr3_aa: CASGLRGIGVGETQYF

v_call: TRBV5-1
j_call: TRBJ1-2
cdr3_aa: CASSLTGTRANYGYTF

v_call: TRBV2
j_call: TRBJ1-6
cdr3_aa: CASSVQDYNSPLHF